This entry lists 27 T cell receptor beta chains sequenced from one sample in a study of T cells in localized non-small cell lung cancer. Repertoires were generated with immunoSEQ multiplex PCR, while TCRdb's copy carries only in-frame clones and drops some. The sample holds roughly 40,000 clones, approximately 81% seen once. The material was peripheral blood mononuclear cells, obtained before any cancer treatment. These receptors originate from a male donor aged 60 or older with stage II lung adenocarcinoma.

This CDR3 reads CASSLTQETQYF. DNA of the CDR3: TGTGCCAGCAGCTTAACTCAAGAGACCCAGTACTTC. The chain combines TRBV7-9 with TRBJ2-5, with D hard to call. This CDR3 is 12 amino acids long. The ends were cut back, 2 bases at V and 2 bases at J, with 3 bases in the middle. The V gene's germline CDR1 is SEHNR and CDR2 FQNEAQ (reference sequence).

The chain combines TRBV5-1 with TRBJ1-1, with D unresolved. The germline V and J ends were trimmed by 0 bases and 5 bases, with 11 bases remaining between them. The CDR3 is made up of 14 amino acids. The V gene's germline CDR1 is SGHRS and CDR2 YFSETQ. For the CDR3, the DNA is TGCGCCAGCAGCTTGGCCACATACCGGACTGAAGCTTTCTTT. Translation: CASSLATYRTEAFF.

This sequence joins TRBV19 and TRBJ2-7; 7 nucleotides match TRBD1. The CDR3 loop spans 16 amino acids. V gave up 3 bases and J gave up 0 bases; unmatched junction bases: 8. Germline values: CDR1 LNHDA, CDR2 SQIVND (reference sequence). The DNA for the CDR3 is TGTGCCAGTAGTATTAAGGGACAGCCGAGCTCCTACGAGCAGTACTTC. It specifies CASSIKGQPSSYEQYF.

The J gene is TRBJ2-5, the V gene TRBV10-3, with TRBD1 as a possible D gene (5 bases). The germline gives CDR1 ENHRY, CDR2 SYGVKD. The CDR3 length is 14 residues. V lost 0 bases and J lost 1, with 6 bases in between. DNA of the CDR3: TGTGCCATCAGTGAGTCGGGGCCCCAAGAGACCCAGTACTTC. This gives the protein CAISESGPQETQYF.

The chain joins TRBV30 to TRBJ2-3; unclear D gene. The CDR3 has 17 amino acids. Per germline, CDR1 GTSNPN and CDR2 SVGIG (reference sequence). V lost 1 base to trimming and J lost 0 bases, with 17 bases between them. The chain's CDR3 is CAWSGIPARPSTDTQYF. Here the CDR3 DNA reads TGTGCCTGGAGTGGAATACCAGCGCGGCCTAGCACAGATACGCAGTATTTT.

This clone showed up just a few times. The chain has TRBV7-4 and TRBJ2-5; 8 nucleotides agree with TRBD2. Trimming cost V 2 bases and J 4 bases; bases outside gene matches: 3. Germline V lookup: CDR1 SGHVT, CDR2 SQSDAQ. The CDR3 length is 14 residues. DNA for the CDR3: TGTGCCAGCAGCTTAAGCGGGGGCCCAGAGACCCAGTACTTC. Translating gives CASSLSGGPETQYF.

This chain joins TRBV6-5 and TRBJ1-2; D might be TRBD1 (6 bases). Looked up from germline, CDR1 is MNHEY and CDR2 is SVGAGI. The CDR3 has 16 residues. Trimming cost V 0 bases and J 4 bases, with 15 bases left between them. Here the CDR3 DNA reads TGTGCCAGCAGTTACTCCTCGGGGGGCGGTGGCTATGGCTACACCTTC. Its translation: CASSYSSGGGGYGYTF.

This CDR3 reads CASASGREQDTQYF. CDR3 bases: TGCGCCAGCGCCTCGGGCAGGGAGCAAGATACGCAGTATTTT. J is TRBJ2-3 and V is TRBV5-1; D is tentatively TRBD1 or TRBD2 (5 bases each). The CDR3 has 14 amino acids. Trimming took off 7 bases at V and 5 bases at J, with 17 bases between the two ends. The germline gives CDR1 SGHRS, CDR2 YFSETQ.

This clone was recorded once. The rearrangement joins TRBV7-9 to TRBJ1-4; 11 bases fit TRBD1. The CDR3 contains 16 residues. Germline assignment: CDR1 SEHNR and CDR2 FQNEAQ (reference sequence). J gave up 7 bases and V 4 bases, and 8 bases lay outside the gene matches. The CDR3, as DNA: TGTGCCAGCAGCTCCCAAGTGGGGACAGGGGGTGAAAAACTGTTTTTT. This sequence encodes CASSSQVGTGGEKLFF.

Written as DNA, the CDR3 is TGTGCCAGCAGTTTCTCGGGACAAAGCTCCTACGAGCAGTACTTC. Encoded protein: CASSFSGQSSYEQYF. This rearrangement joins TRBV28 to TRBJ2-7; weak D call: TRBD1 (6 bases). CDR1 is MDHEN, CDR2 SYDVKM, per germline. V lost 3 bases and J 0 bases, leaving 12 bases between the germline ends. The CDR3 runs to 15 residues.

V and J are TRBV18 and TRBJ1-4; no definite D call. Germline assignment: CDR1 KGHSH and CDR2 LQKENI. The germline V and J ends were trimmed by 2 bases and 9 bases, with 7 bases remaining between them. The CDR3 is 12 amino acids. CDR3 region: CASSPFQKKLFF. CDR3 DNA sequence: TGTGCCAGCTCACCATTTCAAAAAAAACTGTTTTTT.

The chain employs TRBV4-2 and TRBJ1-1; weak D call: TRBD1 (6 bases). This CDR3 has 14 amino acids. Trimming took off 8 bases at V and 6 bases at J, with 19 bases between the two ends. Germline V gives CDR1 LGHNA, CDR2 YNFKEQ. In DNA, the CDR3 is TGTGCCAGCCTCTCCTGGGTGGGGGCCGCTGAAGCTTTCTTT. Protein sequence: CASLSWVGAAEAFF.

This clone has just one count. The chain links TRBV2 to TRBJ1-5; no clear D. Per the germline V gene, CDR1 is SNHLY and CDR2 is FYNNEI. The CDR3 consists of 14 residues. V lost 0 bases to trimming and J lost 3 bases, with 6 bases between them. CDR3 DNA: TGTGCCAGCAGTGAAGCAACCGTCAATCAGCCCCAGCATTTT. This translates into CASSEATVNQPQHF.

J is TRBJ1-2 and V is TRBV21-1. TRBV21-1 is labeled a pseudogene. This CDR3 comprises 17 residues. CDR3: CASSSFGDPAGTNGYTF. CDR3 DNA: TGTGCCAGCAGCTCCTTTGGGGACCCCGCCGGGACTAATGGCTACACCTTC.

This rearrangement joins TRBV19 to TRBJ2-1, with 9 bases aligning to TRBD1. Looked up from germline, CDR1 is LNHDA and CDR2 is SQIVND (reference sequence). The V gene end was trimmed by 7 bases and the J gene end by 1 base; junction bases not matched to a gene: 23. This CDR3 has 21 amino acids. CDR3 nucleotides: TGTGCCAGTACCCCTCTTATTGGGGGGACAGGGAGGTTAGGTTCCTACAATGAGCAGTTCTTC. It encodes CASTPLIGGTGRLGSYNEQFF.

The chain uses TRBV28 and TRBJ2-7; D tentatively fits TRBD1 or TRBD2 (7 bases each). The V gene's germline CDR1 is MDHEN and CDR2 SYDVKM. Trimming took off 6 bases at V and 2 bases at J, with 17 bases between the two ends. This CDR3 is built from 15 residues. In DNA form, the CDR3 reads TGTGCCAGCAGGGGGGCAGGGGGGGTCCCCTACGAGCAGTACTTC. It yields the protein CASRGAGGVPYEQYF.

This chain uses TRBV18 with TRBJ2-7; D is perhaps TRBD1 (5 bases). Deletions cut 0 bases from V and 0 bases from J, with 9 bases between. This CDR3 is 15 amino acids long. CDR1 is KGHSH and CDR2 is LQKENI in the germline V gene. Here the CDR3 reads CASSPPTVSSYEQYF. The CDR3 DNA follows: TGTGCCAGCTCACCACCGACAGTATCCTCCTACGAGCAGTACTTC.

The gene calls are TRBV7-9 and TRBJ1-1; 8 nucleotides agree with TRBD1. The junction had 7 bases not matched to a gene; V was cut back by 8 bases and J by 5 bases. There are 13 residues in the CDR3. Germline-derived CDR1 and CDR2 are SEHNR and FQNEAQ (reference sequence). CDR3 sequence: CASRSQGVTEAFF. The DNA for the CDR3 is TGTGCCAGCCGCTCACAGGGGGTGACTGAAGCTTTCTTT.

The V gene is TRBV20-1, the J gene TRBJ2-1; no clear D gene. Per germline, CDR1 DFQATT and CDR2 SNEGSKA (reference sequence). The CDR3 extends over 11 amino acids. Between the trimmed V and J ends, which lost 7 bases and 7 bases, there was a span of 11 bases. The CDR3 coding sequence is TGCAGTGTTCCCTACGGGAATGAGCAGTTCTTC. It yields the protein CSVPYGNEQFF.

The chain couples TRBV5-6 to TRBJ1-2; 9 bases are a match to TRBD1. Germline V gene lookup returns CDR1 SGHDT and CDR2 YYEEEE. V dropped 4 bases and J dropped 3; count of bases not matched to a gene: 10. The CDR3 is made up of 16 amino acids. Here the CDR3 reads CASSLTPTGGDYGYTF. CDR3 nucleotides: TGTGCCAGCAGCCTTACTCCGACAGGGGGGGACTATGGCTACACCTTC.

The chain recombines TRBV5-1 with TRBJ2-3; D gene ambiguous. Deletions cut 4 bases from V and 2 bases from J, with 11 bases between. The V gene's germline CDR1 is SGHRS and CDR2 YFSETQ. The CDR3 runs to 14 residues. In DNA form, the CDR3 reads TGCGCCAGCAGCCCATCGACTGACACAGATACGCAGTATTTT. The encoded protein is CASSPSTDTDTQYF.

This chain connects TRBV19 to TRBJ1-1, with 9 bases lining up with TRBD1. After removal of 5 bases from V and 11 bases from J, the junction contained 15 bases not matched to a gene. CDR3 size: 15 residues. In germline, CDR1 is LNHDA, CDR2 SQIVND (reference sequence). In nucleotides, the CDR3 is TGTGCCAGTAGTGCATCCGGGACAGGGTTGAGTTGGGCTTTCTTT. This codes for CASSASGTGLSWAFF.

V and J are TRBV6-6 and TRBJ1-1; no reliable D call. V gave up 7 bases and J gave up 2 bases, with 5 bases separating them. The germline V gene encodes CDR1 MNHNY and CDR2 SVGAGI (reference sequence). This CDR3 region has 11 residues. CDR3 amino acids: CASTQNTEAFF. CDR3 nucleotide sequence: TGTGCCAGCACCCAAAACACTGAAGCTTTCTTT.

The chain joins TRBV2 to TRBJ2-3, with 9 positions matching TRBD1. The junction had 5 bases not matched to a gene; V was cut back by 7 bases and J by 0 bases. CDR3 length equals 15 residues. Germline CDR1 and CDR2: SNHLY and FYNNEI. In DNA form, the CDR3 reads TGTGCCAGCACCGAACAGGGGGCGAGCACAGATACGCAGTATTTT. Its protein is CASTEQGASTDTQYF. The full variable domain, completed using reference TRBV2 and TRBJ2-3, is EPEVTQTPSHQVTQMGQEVILRCVPISNHLYFYWYRQILGQKVEFLVSFYNNEISEKSEIFDDQFSVERPDGSNFTLKIRSTKLEDSAMYFCASTEQGASTDTQYFGPGTRLTVL.

The rearrangement joins TRBV5-1 to TRBJ1-1, with a weak D call TRBD1 (5 bases). Germline V gives CDR1 SGHRS, CDR2 YFSETQ. V lost 5 bases and J lost 3, with 11 bases in between. This CDR3 is 13 amino acids long. The CDR3 here is CASSRGPDTEAFF. CDR3 coding DNA: TGCGCCAGCAGTCGGGGACCGGACACTGAAGCTTTCTTT.

A single count supports this clone. The rearrangement links TRBV19 to TRBJ1-2; possible D gene TRBD1, 6 bases. V was pared by 8 bases and J by 6 bases, with 19 bases between. The CDR3 contains 14 residues. CDR1 and CDR2 from the germline V gene are LNHDA and SQIVND (reference sequence). The CDR3 coding sequence is TGTGCCAGTGGAGGAGGGGGTTTCGCTCATGGCTACACCTTC. This sequence encodes CASGGGGFAHGYTF.

The chain combines TRBV18 with TRBJ1-4, with D hard to call. The CDR3 extends over 12 amino acids. V was trimmed by 3 bases and J by 8 bases, leaving 7 bases between them. Per germline, CDR1 KGHSH and CDR2 LQKENI. The CDR3 protein is CASSPVREKLFF. CDR3 DNA: TGTGCCAGCTCACCGGTCCGGGAAAAACTGTTTTTT. Variable domain in full (rest from reference TRBV18 and TRBJ1-4): NAGVMQNPRHLVRRRGQEARLRCSPMKGHSHVYWYRQLPEEGLKFMVYLQKENIIDESGMPKERFSAEFPKEGPSILRIQQVVRGDSAAYFCASSPVREKLFFGSGTQLSVL.